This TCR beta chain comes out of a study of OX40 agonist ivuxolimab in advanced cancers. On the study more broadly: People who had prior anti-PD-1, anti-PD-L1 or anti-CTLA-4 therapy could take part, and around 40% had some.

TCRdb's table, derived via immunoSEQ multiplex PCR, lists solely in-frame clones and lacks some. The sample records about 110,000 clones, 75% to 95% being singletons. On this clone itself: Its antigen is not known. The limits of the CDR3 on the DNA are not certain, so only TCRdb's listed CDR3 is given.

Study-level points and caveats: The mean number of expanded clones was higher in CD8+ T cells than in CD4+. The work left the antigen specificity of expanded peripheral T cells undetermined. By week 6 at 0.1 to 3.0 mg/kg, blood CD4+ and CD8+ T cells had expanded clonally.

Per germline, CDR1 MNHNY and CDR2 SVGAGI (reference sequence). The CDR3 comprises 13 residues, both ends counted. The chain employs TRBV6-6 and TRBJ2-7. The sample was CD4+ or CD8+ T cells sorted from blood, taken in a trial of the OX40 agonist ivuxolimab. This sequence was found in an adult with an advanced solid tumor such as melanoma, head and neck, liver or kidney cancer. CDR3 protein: CAISPTSSTSGLF.